Listed below are T cell receptor beta chains from one sample, sequenced in a study of blood T cell repertoires in COVID-19. The data were produced by immunoSEQ multiplex PCR, yet TCRdb's version contains in-frame clones alone and is incomplete. The table has around 250,000 clones, roughly four fifths seen once; the top ten hold about 4.4%. The specimen sequenced was peripheral blood. Every receptor here comes from a man aged 50 or older with active or convalescent COVID-19. Each CDR3 is given with its conserved first and last residue. Each record gives: CDR3 DNA, CDR3 protein, CDR3 length, J gene, clone size, V gene, D gene. A D gene is named only where the DNA matches it firmly. Where a row states a size, it is once, few, many or the class of an expanded clone; other rows omit it.

TGTGCCTGGAGTTCTGACAGGGAGATTCAGCCCCAGCATTTT | CAWSSDREIQPQHF | 14 | TRBJ1-5 | . | TRBV30 | TRBD1
TGTGCCAGTAGTCGGGGGTACCAAGAGACCCAGTACTTC | CASSRGYQETQYF | 13 | TRBJ2-5 | . | TRBV19 | .
TGTGCCAGCTTAAAGCGGGGAATAGATACGCAGTATTTT | CASLKRGIDTQYF | 13 | TRBJ2-3 | once | TRBV6-5 | TRBD2
TGTGCCAGCAGCCGAAGGTCGGGGAGGGCGGTTAAGGGCACCTTC | CASSRRSGRAVKGTF | 15 | TRBJ1-2 | . | TRBV6-5 | .
TGTGCCAGCAGACCCTCGGGGGGGCCCTACGAGCAGTACTTC | CASRPSGGPYEQYF | 14 | TRBJ2-7 | . | TRBV3-1/TRBV3-2 | TRBD2
TGCGCCAGCAGCTTGGGGGGGCTCCGGGACGGATCCTTTTACTTC | CASSLGGLRDGSFYF | 15 | TRBJ2-4 | . | TRBV5-1 | .
TGTGCCATCAGTGAACCGGGACTAGTGTCTGATACGCAGTATTTT | CAISEPGLVSDTQYF | 15 | TRBJ2-3 | . | TRBV10-3 | TRBD2
TGTGCCAGCAGCTCGGCGGGGAGCTCCTACAATGAGCAGTTCTTC | CASSSAGSSYNEQFF | 15 | TRBJ2-1 | . | TRBV5-8 | .
TGTGCCAGCAGCTTAGAGGGACAGGGTTTTTCACCCCTCCACTTT | CASSLEGQGFSPLHF | 15 | TRBJ1-6 | . | TRBV11-2 | TRBD1
TGTGCCAGCAGCTTGGGCCCGGACACTAGCAATCAGCCCCAGCATTTT | CASSLGPDTSNQPQHF | 16 | TRBJ1-5 | . | TRBV5-5 | .
TGTGCCAGCAGTCCCGGGACAGGGGTATCTGGGGCCAACGTCCTGACTTTC | CASSPGTGVSGANVLTF | 17 | TRBJ2-6 | . | TRBV16 | TRBD1
TGTGCCAGCAAGTTGGGGCAGGGAGGGGGGGCCAATCAGCCCCAGCATTTT | CASKLGQGGGANQPQHF | 17 | TRBJ1-5 | . | TRBV27 | .
TGTGCCAGCGGCATACTAGCGGGGGGAGTTGGAGAGCAGTTCTTC | CASGILAGGVGEQFF | 15 | TRBJ2-1 | . | TRBV11-2 | TRBD2
TGTGCCAGGCAGGGGGCGCGAGAGCAGTACTTC | CARQGAREQYF | 11 | TRBJ2-7 | . | TRBV2 | TRBD1
TGTGCCAGCAGTGTCAAACAGGGCCTGCCTGAAGCTTTCTTT | CASSVKQGLPEAFF | 14 | TRBJ1-1 | . | TRBV27 | .
TGTGCCTGGAGTCCTACTAGCGGGGGGTGGGGTGAGCAGTTCTTC | CAWSPTSGGWGEQFF | 15 | TRBJ2-1 | . | TRBV30 | TRBD2
TGTGCCAGCAGATCCGCAGGGACTTCTGGAAACACCATATATTTT | CASRSAGTSGNTIYF | 15 | TRBJ1-3 | . | TRBV5-6 | .
TGCAGTGCTAGTGAGGGGGACACCGATTTGGATGAGCAGTTCTTC | CSASEGDTDLDEQFF | 15 | TRBJ2-1 | . | TRBV20-1 | .
TGTGCCAGTAGTATCTCCAGGAATCAGCCCCAGCATTTT | CASSISRNQPQHF | 13 | TRBJ1-5 | . | TRBV19 | .